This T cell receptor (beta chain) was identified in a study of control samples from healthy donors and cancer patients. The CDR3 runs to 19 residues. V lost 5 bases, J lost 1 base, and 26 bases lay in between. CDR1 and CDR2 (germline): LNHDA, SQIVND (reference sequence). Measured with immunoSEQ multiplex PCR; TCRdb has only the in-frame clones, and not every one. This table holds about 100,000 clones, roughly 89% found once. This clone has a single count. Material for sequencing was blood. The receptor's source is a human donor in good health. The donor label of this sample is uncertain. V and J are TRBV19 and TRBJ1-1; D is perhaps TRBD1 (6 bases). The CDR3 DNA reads TGTGCCAGTAGTCAGATTTATTGGGTTCAGGGGTTGCGGAACACTGAAGCTTTCTTT. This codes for CASSQIYWVQGLRNTEAFF.